The TCR beta chain described here comes from a study of T cell responses to AZD1222 COVID-19 vaccine. Findings and limits, study-wide: Clonal diversity may have been underestimated, and the donors were mostly white British, with more females than males.

This CDR3 region has 15 residues. Germline V gene data show CDR1 as SGHVS and CDR2 as FQNEAQ. Between the trimmed V and J ends, which lost 5 bases and 8 bases, there was a span of 18 bases. Produced via immunoSEQ multiplex PCR; TCRdb's table is partial and in-frame only. The sample lists some 110,000 clones, approximately 90% seen once, with over 8% in the top ten. Comments on this clone: Its target is not known.

This receptor was obtained from an adult in good health. Source: peripheral blood, taken on day 0 of AZD1222 vaccination. The rearrangement joins TRBV7-8 to TRBJ1-4; D is unresolved. The CDR3 sequence: CASSQWVTGGEKLFF. The CDR3, as DNA: TGTGCCAGCAGCCAGTGGGTCACTGGAGGGGAAAAACTGTTTTTT.